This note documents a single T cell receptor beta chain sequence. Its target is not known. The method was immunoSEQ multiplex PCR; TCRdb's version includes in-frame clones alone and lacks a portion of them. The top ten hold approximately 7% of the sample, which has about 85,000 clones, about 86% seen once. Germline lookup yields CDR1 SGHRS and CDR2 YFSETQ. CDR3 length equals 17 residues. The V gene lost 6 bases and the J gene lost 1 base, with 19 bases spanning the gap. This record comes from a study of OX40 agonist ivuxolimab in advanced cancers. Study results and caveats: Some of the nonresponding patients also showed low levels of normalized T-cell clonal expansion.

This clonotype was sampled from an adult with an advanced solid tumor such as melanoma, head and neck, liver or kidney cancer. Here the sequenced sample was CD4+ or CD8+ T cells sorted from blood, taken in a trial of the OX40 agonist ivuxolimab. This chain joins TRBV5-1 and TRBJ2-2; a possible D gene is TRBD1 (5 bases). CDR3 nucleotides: TGCGCCAGCACCCCTGTGTGGGGCGCCGTGAACACCGGGGAGCTGTTTTTT. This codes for CASTPVWGAVNTGELFF.